Each of the 5 T cell receptor beta chains below was sequenced from the same sample in a study of CD8 T cells in Susac syndrome. RNA was extracted with the RNeasy kit, and a quantity of about 0.5 to 1 ug was reverse transcribed using random hexamers. TCRdb used MiXCR to reprocess the immunoSEQ multiplex PCR reads, holding one entry per CDR3 protein. The data show some 260,000 distinct CDR3 sequences, 85% to 95% seen once. The material sequenced was CD4+ T cells from PBMCs. Receptors were obtained from a human donor with multiple sclerosis.

The rearrangement links TRBV7-2 to TRBJ2-2; 9 bases line up with TRBD1. This CDR3 comprises 17 residues. Trimming at V came to 5 bases and at J to 7 bases, leaving 14 bases not matched to a gene. Germline V lookup: CDR1 SGHTA, CDR2 FQGNSA. DNA of the CDR3: TGTGCCAGCAGCCCACAGCGACAGGGGGTTGGTGACGGGGAGCTGTTTTTT. It encodes CASSPQRQGVGDGELFF.

This sequence joins TRBV5-1 and TRBJ2-2; 8 positions match TRBD2. The ends lost 0 bases at V and 2 bases at J; junction bases unmatched: 6. Looked up from germline, CDR1 is SGHRS and CDR2 is YFSETQ. This CDR3 contains 17 residues. CDR3 sequence: CASSLAVSGVNTGELFF. CDR3 DNA sequence: TGCGCCAGCAGCTTGGCGGTTAGCGGGGTAAACACCGGGGAGCTGTTTTTT.

V is TRBV6-5 and J is TRBJ1-2; D perhaps matches TRBD1 (6 bases). Germline lookup yields CDR1 MNHEY and CDR2 SVGAGI. The CDR3 runs 15 residues. Trimming cost V 9 bases and J 5 bases, with 22 bases left between them. The DNA of the CDR3 is TGTGCCAGTCATACTTTCCAGGGGAGTGATTATGGCTACACCTTC. Protein: CASHTFQGSDYGYTF.

The chain combines TRBV20-1 with TRBJ2-5, with TRBD1 identical over 9 bases. This CDR3 is built from 13 residues. The J segment lost 5 bases and the V segment lost 3 bases, leaving 4 bases of the junction unmatched. The germline V gene has CDR1 DFQATT and CDR2 SNEGSKA (reference sequence). The CDR3 sequence: CSARGQGGETQYF. The CDR3 nucleotides read TGCAGTGCTAGGGGACAGGGTGGTGAGACCCAGTACTTC.

The chain combines TRBV20-1 with TRBJ2-5, with 8 bases that match TRBD1. Germline V lookup: CDR1 DFQATT, CDR2 SNEGSKA (reference sequence). V trimming: 1 base; J trimming: 7 bases; junction bases outside the gene matches: 17. This CDR3 contains 17 residues. The CDR3 loop reads CSARGQGPQIQTTTQYF. In DNA form, the CDR3 reads TGCAGTGCTAGAGGACAGGGGCCTCAGATCCAGACCACGACCCAGTACTTC.